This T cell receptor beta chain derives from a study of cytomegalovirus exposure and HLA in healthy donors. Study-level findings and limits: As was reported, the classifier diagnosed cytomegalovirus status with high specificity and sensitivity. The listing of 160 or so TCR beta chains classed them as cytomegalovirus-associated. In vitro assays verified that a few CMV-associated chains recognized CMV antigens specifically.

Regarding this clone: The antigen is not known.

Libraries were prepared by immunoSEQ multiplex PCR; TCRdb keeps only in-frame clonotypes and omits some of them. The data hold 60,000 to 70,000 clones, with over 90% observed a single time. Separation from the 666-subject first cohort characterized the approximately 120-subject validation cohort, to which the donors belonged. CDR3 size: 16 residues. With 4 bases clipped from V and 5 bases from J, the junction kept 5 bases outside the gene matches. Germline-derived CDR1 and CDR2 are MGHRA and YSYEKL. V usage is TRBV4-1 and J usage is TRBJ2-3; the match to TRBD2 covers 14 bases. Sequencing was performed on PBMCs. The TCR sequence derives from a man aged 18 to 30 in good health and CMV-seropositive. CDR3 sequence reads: CASSPTSGRAGDTQYF. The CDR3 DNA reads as TGCGCCAGCAGCCCGACTAGCGGGAGGGCAGGAGATACGCAGTATTTT.